A single TCR beta chain is shown here with its context. This table comes from immunoSEQ multiplex PCR, and its TCRdb copy is limited to in-frame clones, with some not included. The sample has about 33,000 clones; about 91% are singletons. This specimen comes from a study of blood T cell repertoires in COVID-19. Turning to the study itself: Spain, Italy and the United States supplied samples that represented acute and convalescent COVID-19.

The sequence derives from a human donor in a cohort sampled during active COVID-19. The sample comprised peripheral blood.

The CDR3 protein is CAISEAGRSESYTF. CDR3 DNA: TGTGCCATCAGTGAGGCGGGGAGGAGCGAGAGCTACACCTTC. The chain uses TRBV10-3 and TRBJ1-2; no reliable D call. Germline CDR1 reads ENHRY; CDR2 reads SYGVKD. CDR3 length: 14 amino acids. V lost 2 bases to trimming and J lost 9 bases, with 16 bases between them.